Following are 30 T cell receptor beta chains from one sample sequenced in a study of OX40 agonist ivuxolimab in advanced cancers. Sequencing was performed with immunoSEQ multiplex PCR; in TCRdb, only in-frame clones are kept and a portion is missing. The sample lists 50,000 to 75,000 clones, over 80% seen once, with 1.9% in the top ten. The source material was CD4+ or CD8+ T cells sorted from blood, sampled in a trial of the OX40 agonist ivuxolimab. These receptors were collected from an adult with an advanced solid tumor such as melanoma, head and neck, liver or kidney cancer.

The chain uses TRBV6-1 and TRBJ2-7; no clear D gene. CDR1 and CDR2 from the germline V gene are MNHNS and SASEGT. The CDR3 is made up of 13 amino acids. V lost 5 bases, J lost 0 bases, and 8 bases lay in between. The CDR3 DNA is TGTGCCAGCAGTTTCGGCAACTCCTACGAGCAGTACTTC. Residues: CASSFGNSYEQYF.

This chain links TRBV6-5 with TRBJ1-3; D is unclear. V lost 5 bases to trimming and J lost 1 base, with 9 bases between them. The CDR3 is 14 amino acids. Germline values: CDR1 MNHEY, CDR2 SVGAGI. CDR3 coding DNA: TGTGCCAGCAGTAGGCTCACATCTGGAAACACCATATATTTT. Protein sequence: CASSRLTSGNTIYF.

This clone was recorded only once. The chain couples TRBV10-3 to TRBJ2-3; weak D call: TRBD1 (6 bases). Germline V gene lookup returns CDR1 ENHRY and CDR2 SYGVKD. The V end was cut by 3 bases, the J end by 1 base, with 14 bases between. The CDR3 runs to 16 residues. CDR3 nucleotides: TGTGCCATCAGTGAACTACAGGGCGCCCGCACAGATACGCAGTATTTT. Translated, it gives CAISELQGARTDTQYF.

This rearrangement joins TRBV20-1 to TRBJ2-7; D is possibly TRBD1 (7 bases). Trimming left V 7 bases short and J 5 bases short, with 12 bases between. This CDR3 spans 11 amino acids. Germline-derived CDR1 and CDR2 are DFQATT and SNEGSKA (reference sequence). In DNA, the CDR3 is TGCAGTGGACAGGGACTGGACGAGCAGTACTTC. Protein product: CSGQGLDEQYF.

This chain connects TRBV18 to TRBJ2-7; possibly TRBD1 for D (6 bases). V was shortened by 6 bases and J by 0 bases, with 12 bases between the two germline ends. Germline CDR1 reads KGHSH; CDR2 reads LQKENI. The CDR3 contains 14 residues. CDR3 coding DNA: TGTGCCAGCTCCCCAGGACAGCCCTCCTACGAGCAGTACTTC. Translated: CASSPGQPSYEQYF.

The chain joins TRBV7-9 to TRBJ1-5, with a tentative D call TRBD1 (6 bases). The germline V gene has CDR1 SEHNR and CDR2 FQNEAQ (reference sequence). The V and J ends lost 3 bases and 1 base respectively, with 13 bases between them. CDR3 size: 16 residues. The CDR3 DNA follows: TGTGCCAGCAGCTTGGCGAGGGGGGCGAGCAATCAGCCCCAGCATTTT. Translation: CASSLARGASNQPQHF.

This chain connects TRBV11-2 to TRBJ1-4; 7 bases fit TRBD1. The CDR3 runs to 15 residues. After removal of 0 bases from V and 8 bases from J, the junction contained 6 bases not matched to a gene. Germline assignment: CDR1 SGHAT and CDR2 FQNNGV. The CDR3 DNA follows: TGTGCCAGCAGCTTAGACACAGGGGCGAGGGAAAAACTGTTTTTT. Protein product: CASSLDTGAREKLFF.

This clone was observed once. The V gene is TRBV6-5, the J gene TRBJ1-2; 10 positions match TRBD1. Unmatched junction bases numbered 1, after V lost 5 bases and J lost 1 base. CDR1 MNHEY and CDR2 SVGAGI come from the germline V gene. The length of the CDR3 is 14 residues. The CDR3 reads CASSGDRGNYGYTF. The CDR3 DNA reads as TGTGCCAGCAGTGGGGACAGGGGTAACTATGGCTACACCTTC.

The V and J genes are TRBV5-4 and TRBJ1-2, with D possibly matching TRBD1 (5 bases). This CDR3 spans 14 amino acids. CDR1 is SGHNT and CDR2 is YYREEE in the germline V gene (reference sequence). Trimming removed 3 bases at V and 1 base at J, with 10 bases between. As DNA, the CDR3 is TGTGCCAGCAGCTGGGACGAGGGTAACTATGGCTACACCTTC. Translation: CASSWDEGNYGYTF.

J is TRBJ2-6 and V is TRBV7-3; TRBD1 might be the D (5 bases). CDR1 is SGHTA and CDR2 is FQGTGA in the germline V gene. Trimming pared 1 base from V and 0 bases from J, leaving 10 bases between. The CDR3 has 17 amino acids. In nucleotides, the CDR3 is TGTGCCAGCAGCTTAAATGGGGCAAGCTCTGGGGCCAACGTCCTGACTTTC. Protein: CASSLNGASSGANVLTF.

This chain joins TRBV9 and TRBJ2-2, with D possibly TRBD2 on 7 matching bases. The CDR3 covers 16 residues. Per germline, CDR1 SGDLS and CDR2 YYNGEE. V lost 7 bases and J 7 bases, leaving 23 bases between the germline ends. CDR3 sequence reads: CASASLGGAWSGELFF. The CDR3 DNA follows: TGTGCCAGCGCCTCTCTGGGGGGGGCTTGGAGCGGGGAGCTGTTTTTT.

This clone has only one observation. The genes are TRBV10-3 and TRBJ2-7; 7 bases agree with TRBD1. J gave up 4 bases and V 5 bases, and 2 bases lay outside the gene matches. Germline V gene data show CDR1 as ENHRY and CDR2 as SYGVKD. The CDR3 totals 12 residues. This CDR3 is CAISRGQYEQYF. The CDR3, as DNA: TGTGCCATCAGTCGGGGACAGTACGAGCAGTACTTC.

The gene calls are TRBV18 and TRBJ1-1; maybe TRBD1 (5 bases). The germline V gene encodes CDR1 KGHSH and CDR2 LQKENI. V was cut by 3 bases and J by 1 base, with 6 bases left in between. The CDR3 loop spans 13 amino acids. CDR3 DNA: TGTGCCAGCTCACCGGGGCAGAACACTGAAGCTTTCTTT. It translates to CASSPGQNTEAFF.

The chain recombines TRBV11-3 with TRBJ2-5; 8 positions agree with TRBD1. CDR3 length equals 15 residues. The germline gives CDR1 SGHNT, CDR2 YENEEA. V lost 5 bases to trimming and J lost 2 bases; unmatched junction nucleotides: 7. CDR3 nucleotides: TGTGCCAGCAGCCGAATGACAGGGGCGCAAGAGACCCAGTACTTC. Its translation is CASSRMTGAQETQYF.

This clone appeared a single time. The chain carries TRBV28 and TRBJ1-1; 9 nucleotides match TRBD1. Germline CDR1 MDHEN, CDR2 SYDVKM. V was pared by 4 bases and J by 1 base, with 4 bases of the junction left unmatched. The CDR3 is 15 residues long. CDR3 sequence reads: CASSSWTGANTEAFF. CDR3 nucleotide sequence: TGTGCCAGCAGTTCTTGGACAGGGGCGAACACTGAAGCTTTCTTT.

CDR3 DNA sequence: TGTGCCAGCAGCGAGGGGCGCGGGGGGTTTTATACGCAGTATTTT. Its translation is CASSEGRGGFYTQYF. This chain connects TRBV9 to TRBJ2-3; TRBD2 aligns across 8 bases. V lost 3 bases and J lost 7; bases outside the gene matches: 10. This CDR3 is built from 15 residues. CDR1 is SGDLS, CDR2 YYNGEE, per germline.

The chain joins TRBV27 to TRBJ2-7; a possible D gene is TRBD2 (5 bases). The V gene lost 7 bases and the J gene lost 5 bases, with 18 bases spanning the gap. CDR3 size: 14 residues. Per the germline V gene, CDR1 is MNHEY and CDR2 is SMNVEV (reference sequence). The CDR3 DNA follows: TGTGCCAGCACCCTAGCAGGTGGGAGTAACGAGCAGTACTTC. It yields the protein CASTLAGGSNEQYF.

This sequence joins TRBV28 and TRBJ2-1, with D perhaps TRBD2 (6 bases). Germline V gene sequence: CDR1 MDHEN, CDR2 SYDVKM. Trimming took 7 bases from V and 7 from J, leaving 8 bases between them. This CDR3 comprises 11 residues. The CDR3 DNA sequence: TGTGCCAGCACCCGGGGGAATGAGCAGTTCTTC. This encodes CASTRGNEQFF.

This chain links TRBV7-8 with TRBJ1-2; no firm D call. CDR3 length: 11 amino acids. The V and J ends lost 6 bases and 6 bases respectively, with 8 bases between them. Germline CDR1 SGHVS, CDR2 FQNEAQ. CDR3 bases: TGTGCCAGCAGTATGGCAGATGGCTACACCTTC. Residues: CASSMADGYTF.

This sequence joins TRBV28 and TRBJ1-3; D is unclear. There are 15 residues in the CDR3. V was trimmed by 5 bases and J by 3 bases, leaving 14 bases between them. The germline V gene has CDR1 MDHEN and CDR2 SYDVKM. This CDR3 reads CASSPSWTDGNTIYF. CDR3 coding DNA: TGTGCCAGCAGTCCTTCGTGGACGGATGGAAACACCATATATTTT.

This chain links TRBV6-1 with TRBJ2-3; 11 bases align to TRBD2. This CDR3 contains 14 residues. With V trimmed by 4 bases and J by 7 bases, 4 bases remained unmatched. Germline values: CDR1 MNHNS, CDR2 SASEGT. CDR3 region: CASSVAGGRNTQYF. CDR3 DNA: TGTGCCAGCAGTGTAGCGGGAGGGCGAAATACGCAGTATTTT.

This clone was found a few times. The chain uses TRBV4-2 and TRBJ2-2, with D uncertain. Looked up from germline, CDR1 is LGHNA and CDR2 is YNFKEQ. Trimming shortened V by 1 base and J by 6 bases, and 9 bases separated the two germline ends. This CDR3 region has 14 residues. This CDR3 is CASSQGSSSGELFF. In DNA, the CDR3 is TGTGCCAGCAGCCAAGGATCTTCCTCCGGGGAGCTGTTTTTT.

The V call is TRBV25-1, the J call TRBJ2-2; D unresolved. The CDR3 has 12 amino acids. Germline V CDR1 and CDR2: MGHDK, SYGVNS. The V end was cut by 1 base, the J end by 7 bases, with 4 bases between. The CDR3 is CASSEFFGELFF. DNA of the CDR3: TGTGCCAGCAGTGAATTCTTCGGGGAGCTGTTTTTT.

The chain's CDR3 is CASSETGNTGELFF. The CDR3 nucleotides are TGTGCCAGTAGCGAGACAGGGAACACCGGGGAGCTGTTTTTT. The chain couples TRBV19 to TRBJ2-2, with D perhaps matching TRBD1 (6 bases). The V and J ends lost 6 bases and 1 base respectively, with 9 bases between them. CDR3 length: 14 residues. Germline V CDR1 and CDR2: LNHDA, SQIVND (reference sequence).

This chain joins TRBV5-6 and TRBJ1-6; D remains ambiguous. This CDR3 is 16 amino acids long. The ends were cut back, 2 bases at V and 4 bases at J, with 13 bases in the middle. The germline V gene encodes CDR1 SGHDT and CDR2 YYEEEE. The CDR3 nucleotides are TGTGCCAGCAGCTTTGCAGGAGAACTATATAATTCACCCCTCCACTTT. Its protein product is CASSFAGELYNSPLHF.

V gene TRBV7-9 combines with J gene TRBJ2-5, with D perhaps assigned TRBD1 or TRBD2 (5 bases each). The CDR3 runs to 17 residues. Germline-derived CDR1 and CDR2 are SEHNR and FQNEAQ (reference sequence). V gave up 3 bases and J gave up 5 bases, with 22 bases separating them. DNA for the CDR3: TGTGCCAGCAGCTTCGACCCGGGGCAGGGTCGCTTCGAGACCCAGTACTTC. This codes for CASSFDPGQGRFETQYF.

V is TRBV6-4 and J is TRBJ1-6, with D possibly being TRBD1 (5 bases). The germline gives CDR1 MRHNA, CDR2 SNTAGT. The CDR3 spans 15 residues. V shed 3 bases and J shed 10 bases, with 16 bases lying between them. The CDR3 DNA is TGTGCCAGCAGTGAGGGGGGATCTTTACGCTCACCCCTCCACTTT. Translation gives CASSEGGSLRSPLHF.

This clone was seen a single time. The chain is built from TRBV5-1 and TRBJ2-3; TRBD2 matches 8 bases. The CDR3 is 17 residues long. V lost 5 bases, J lost 2 bases, and 13 bases stayed unmatched. Germline CDR1 SGHRS, CDR2 YFSETQ. The CDR3 nucleotides read TGCGCCAGCAGTGGGGGGTATACTAGCGGTAACACAGATACGCAGTATTTT. Amino acid sequence: CASSGGYTSGNTDTQYF.

V gene TRBV6-5 combines with J gene TRBJ1-1, with 11 bases that match TRBD1. Germline assignment: CDR1 MNHEY and CDR2 SVGAGI. Trimming cost V 6 bases and J 10 bases; bases outside gene matches: 7. This CDR3 region has 13 residues. In nucleotides, the CDR3 is TGTGCCAGCAGAGGACAGGGGGCCGTTCGAGCTTTCTTT. Translating gives CASRGQGAVRAFF.

V is TRBV11-2 and J is TRBJ2-1, with unresolved D. Trimming stripped 6 bases from V and 0 bases from J, with 18 bases between. The CDR3 has 17 amino acids. CDR1 is SGHAT and CDR2 is FQNNGV in the germline V gene. CDR3 nucleotide sequence: TGTGCCAGCAGGATGCCTGGTAGGATTAGCTCCTACAATGAGCAGTTCTTC. This encodes CASRMPGRISSYNEQFF.